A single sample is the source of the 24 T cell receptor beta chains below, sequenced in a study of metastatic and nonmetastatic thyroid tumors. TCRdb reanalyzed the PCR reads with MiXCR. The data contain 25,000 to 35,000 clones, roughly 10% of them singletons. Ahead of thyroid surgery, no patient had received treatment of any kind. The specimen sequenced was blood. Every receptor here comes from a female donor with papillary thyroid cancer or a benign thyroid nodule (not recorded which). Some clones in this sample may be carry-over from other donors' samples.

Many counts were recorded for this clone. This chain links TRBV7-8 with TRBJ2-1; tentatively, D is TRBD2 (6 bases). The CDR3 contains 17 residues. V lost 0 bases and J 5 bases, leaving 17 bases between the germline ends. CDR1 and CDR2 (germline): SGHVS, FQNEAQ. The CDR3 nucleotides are TGTGCCAGCAGCTTAGCAAGGTTCCTTAGCGGAGACAATGAGCAGTTCTTC. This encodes CASSLARFLSGDNEQFF.

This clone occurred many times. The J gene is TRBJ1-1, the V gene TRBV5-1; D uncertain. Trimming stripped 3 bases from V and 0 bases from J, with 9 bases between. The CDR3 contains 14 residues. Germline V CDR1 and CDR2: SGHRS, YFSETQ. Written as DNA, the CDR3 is TGCGCCAGCAGCTCTGACGGTTTGAACACTGAAGCTTTCTTT. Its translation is CASSSDGLNTEAFF.

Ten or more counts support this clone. CDR3 amino acids: CASSPLAGEETQYF. Here the CDR3 DNA reads TGCGCCAGCAGCCCCTTAGCGGGAGAAGAGACCCAGTACTTC. The rearrangement joins TRBV5-1 to TRBJ2-5, with 9 bases identical to TRBD2. Trimming removed 4 bases from V and 3 bases from J; junction bases left unmatched: 4. The germline V gene has CDR1 SGHRS and CDR2 YFSETQ. The length of the CDR3 is 14 residues. Together with reference TRBV5-1 and TRBJ2-5, the CDR3 gives the full variable domain: KAGVTQTPRYLIKTRGQQVTLSCSPISGHRSVSWYQQTPGQGLQFLFEYFSETQRNKGNFPGRFSGRQFSNSRSEMNVSTLELGDSALYLCASSPLAGEETQYFGPGTRLLVL.

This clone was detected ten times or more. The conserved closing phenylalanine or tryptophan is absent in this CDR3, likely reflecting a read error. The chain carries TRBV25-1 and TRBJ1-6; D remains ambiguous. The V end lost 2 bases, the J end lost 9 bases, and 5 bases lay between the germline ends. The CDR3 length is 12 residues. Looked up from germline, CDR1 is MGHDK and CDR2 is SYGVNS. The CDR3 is CASSEGRSPLHL. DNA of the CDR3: TGTGCCAGCAGTGAAGGGCGTTCACCCCTCCACCTT.

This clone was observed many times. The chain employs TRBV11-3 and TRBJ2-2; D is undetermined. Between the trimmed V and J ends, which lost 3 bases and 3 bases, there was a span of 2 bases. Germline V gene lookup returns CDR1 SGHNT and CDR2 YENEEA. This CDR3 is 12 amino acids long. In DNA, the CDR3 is TGTGCCAGCAGCTTCGACACCGGGGAGCTGTTTTTT. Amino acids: CASSFDTGELFF.

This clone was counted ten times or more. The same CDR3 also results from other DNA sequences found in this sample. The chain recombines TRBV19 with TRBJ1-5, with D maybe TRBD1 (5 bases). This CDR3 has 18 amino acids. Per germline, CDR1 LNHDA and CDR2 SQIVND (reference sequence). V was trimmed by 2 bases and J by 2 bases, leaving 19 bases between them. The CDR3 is CASSIPHSGAGGNQPQHF. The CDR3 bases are TGTGCCAGTAGTATACCTCACTCTGGGGCCGGAGGCAATCAGCCCCAGCATTTT.

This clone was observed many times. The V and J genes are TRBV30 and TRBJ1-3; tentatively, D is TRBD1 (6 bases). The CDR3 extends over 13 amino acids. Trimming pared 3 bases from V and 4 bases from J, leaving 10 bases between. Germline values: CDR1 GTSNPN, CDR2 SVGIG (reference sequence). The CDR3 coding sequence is TGTGCCTGGAGCACAGGGTGGGGAAACACCATATATTTT. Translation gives CAWSTGWGNTIYF.

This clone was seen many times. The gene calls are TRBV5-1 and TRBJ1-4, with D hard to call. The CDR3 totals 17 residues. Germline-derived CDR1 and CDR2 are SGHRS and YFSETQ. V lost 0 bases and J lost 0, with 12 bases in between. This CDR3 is CASSLVGVSATNEKLFF. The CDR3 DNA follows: TGCGCCAGCAGCTTGGTGGGAGTCTCTGCAACTAATGAAAAACTGTTTTTT. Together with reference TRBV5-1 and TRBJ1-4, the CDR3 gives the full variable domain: KAGVTQTPRYLIKTRGQQVTLSCSPISGHRSVSWYQQTPGQGLQFLFEYFSETQRNKGNFPGRFSGRQFSNSRSEMNVSTLELGDSALYLCASSLVGVSATNEKLFFGSGTQLSVL.

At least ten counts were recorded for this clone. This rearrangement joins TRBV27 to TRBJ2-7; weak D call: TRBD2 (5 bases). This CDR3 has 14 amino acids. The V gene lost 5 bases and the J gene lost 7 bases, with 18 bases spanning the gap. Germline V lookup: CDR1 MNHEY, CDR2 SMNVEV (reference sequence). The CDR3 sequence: CASSPYSGRSEQYF. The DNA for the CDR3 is TGTGCCAGCAGTCCGTACTCGGGGAGAAGTGAGCAGTACTTC.

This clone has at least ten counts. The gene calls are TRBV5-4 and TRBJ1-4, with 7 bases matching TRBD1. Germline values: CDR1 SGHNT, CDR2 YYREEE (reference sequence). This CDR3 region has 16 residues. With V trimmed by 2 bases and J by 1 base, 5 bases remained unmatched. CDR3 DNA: TGTGCCAGCAGCTTAGGGGGCGCGGGAACTAATGAAAAACTGTTTTTT. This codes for CASSLGGAGTNEKLFF.

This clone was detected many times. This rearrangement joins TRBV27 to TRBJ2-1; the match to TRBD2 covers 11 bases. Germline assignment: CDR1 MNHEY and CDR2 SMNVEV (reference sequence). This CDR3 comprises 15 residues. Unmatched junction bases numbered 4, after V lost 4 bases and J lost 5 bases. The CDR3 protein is CASSSGTSGDNEQFF. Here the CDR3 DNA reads TGTGCCAGCAGTTCCGGGACTAGCGGAGACAATGAGCAGTTCTTC.

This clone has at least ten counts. The CDR3 loop reads CASSLRRWTEAFF. In nucleotides, the CDR3 is TGTGCCAGCAGCTTACGTAGGTGGACTGAAGCTTTCTTT. This chain joins TRBV7-2 and TRBJ1-1; D is undetermined. CDR3 length: 13 amino acids. Trimming took off 2 bases at V and 5 bases at J, with 9 bases between the two ends. The germline gives CDR1 SGHTA, CDR2 FQGNSA.

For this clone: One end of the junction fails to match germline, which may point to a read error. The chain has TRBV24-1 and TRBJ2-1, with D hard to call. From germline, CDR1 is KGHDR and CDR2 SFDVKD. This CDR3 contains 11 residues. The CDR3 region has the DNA TGTGCCACCAGTGTTTACAATGTGCAGCTCTTC. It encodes CATSVYNVQLF.

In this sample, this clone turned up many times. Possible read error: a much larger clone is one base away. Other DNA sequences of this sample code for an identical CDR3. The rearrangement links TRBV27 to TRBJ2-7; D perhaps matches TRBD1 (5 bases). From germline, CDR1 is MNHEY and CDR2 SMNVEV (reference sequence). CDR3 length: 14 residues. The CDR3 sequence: CASSATRESYEQYF. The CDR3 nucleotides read TGTGCTAGCAGCGCCACCAGGGAATCCTACGAGCAGTACTTC.

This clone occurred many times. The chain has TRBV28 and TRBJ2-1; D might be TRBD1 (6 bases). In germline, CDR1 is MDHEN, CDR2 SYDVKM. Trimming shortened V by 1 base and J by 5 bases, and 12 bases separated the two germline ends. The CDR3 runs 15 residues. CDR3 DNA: TGTGCCAGCAGTTTATTGGCAGGGGCGAACAATGAGCAGTTCTTC. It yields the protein CASSLLAGANNEQFF.

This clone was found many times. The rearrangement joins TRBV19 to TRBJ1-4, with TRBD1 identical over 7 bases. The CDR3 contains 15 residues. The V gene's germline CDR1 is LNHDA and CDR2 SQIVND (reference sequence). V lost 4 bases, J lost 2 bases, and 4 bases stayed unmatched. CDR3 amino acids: CASSTTGATNEKLFF. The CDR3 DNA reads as TGTGCCAGTAGTACCACAGGGGCGACTAATGAAAAACTGTTTTTT.

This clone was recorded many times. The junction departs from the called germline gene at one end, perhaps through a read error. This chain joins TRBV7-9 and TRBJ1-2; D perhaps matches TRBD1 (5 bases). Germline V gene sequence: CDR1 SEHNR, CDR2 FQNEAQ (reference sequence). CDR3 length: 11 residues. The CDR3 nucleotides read TGTGCCAGCAGCCCGGGGGTTTCCGGGCACTTC. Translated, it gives CASSPGVSGHF.

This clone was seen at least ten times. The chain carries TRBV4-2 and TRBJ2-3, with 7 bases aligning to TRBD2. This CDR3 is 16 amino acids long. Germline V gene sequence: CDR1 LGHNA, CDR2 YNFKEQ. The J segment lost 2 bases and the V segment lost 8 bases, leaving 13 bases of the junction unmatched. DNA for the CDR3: TGTGCCAGCGCGATCGGGCGGGACTATTTCACAGATACGCAGTATTTT. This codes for CASAIGRDYFTDTQYF.

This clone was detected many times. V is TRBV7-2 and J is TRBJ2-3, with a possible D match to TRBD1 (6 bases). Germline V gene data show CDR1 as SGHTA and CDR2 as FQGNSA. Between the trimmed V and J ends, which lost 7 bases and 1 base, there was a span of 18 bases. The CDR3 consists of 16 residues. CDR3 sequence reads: CASTPEWGPRTDTQYF. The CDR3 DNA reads TGTGCCAGCACCCCAGAATGGGGGCCGCGCACAGATACGCAGTATTTT.

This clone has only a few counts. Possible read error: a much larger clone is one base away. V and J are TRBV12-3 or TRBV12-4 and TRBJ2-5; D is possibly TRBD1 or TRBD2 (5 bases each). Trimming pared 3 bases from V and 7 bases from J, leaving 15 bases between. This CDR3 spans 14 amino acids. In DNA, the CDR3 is TGTGCCAGCAGTTTGGTTGCGACTGGGGGGACCCAGTACTTC. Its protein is CASSLVATGGTQYF.

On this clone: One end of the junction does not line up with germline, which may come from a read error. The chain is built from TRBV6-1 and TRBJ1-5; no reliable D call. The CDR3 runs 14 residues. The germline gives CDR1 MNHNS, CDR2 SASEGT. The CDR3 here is CAGRAGVSSQPQHF. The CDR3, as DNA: TGTGCCGGCAGAGCTGGGGTTAGCAGTCAGCCCCAGCATTTT.

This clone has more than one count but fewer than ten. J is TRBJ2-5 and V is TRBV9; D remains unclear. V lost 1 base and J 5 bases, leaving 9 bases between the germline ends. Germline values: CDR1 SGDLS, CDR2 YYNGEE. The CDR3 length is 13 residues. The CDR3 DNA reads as TGTGCCAGCAGCGTACAAGTCGGGGAGACCCAGTACTTC. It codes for CASSVQVGETQYF.

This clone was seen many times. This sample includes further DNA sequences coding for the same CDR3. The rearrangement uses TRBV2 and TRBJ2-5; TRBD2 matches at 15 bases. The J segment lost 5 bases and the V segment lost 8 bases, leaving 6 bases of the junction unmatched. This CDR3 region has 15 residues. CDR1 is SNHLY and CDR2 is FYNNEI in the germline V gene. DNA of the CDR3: TGTGCCAGCGGGGGACTAGCGGGAGGAGGCGAGACCCAGTACTTC. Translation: CASGGLAGGGETQYF.

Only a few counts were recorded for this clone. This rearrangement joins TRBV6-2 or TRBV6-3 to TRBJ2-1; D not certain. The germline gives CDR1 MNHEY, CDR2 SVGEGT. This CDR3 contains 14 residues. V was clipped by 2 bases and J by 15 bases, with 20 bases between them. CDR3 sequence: CASSYATEKLGGFF. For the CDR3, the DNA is TGTGCCAGCAGTTACGCGACGGAGAAGTTAGGCGGGTTCTTC.